Listed below are T cell receptor beta chains from one sample, sequenced in a study of identical twins. TCRdb itself ran the 5' RACE reads through MiXCR, one entry per CDR3 protein. Altogether about 810,000 distinct CDR3 sequences are present, 9% to 15% being singletons, with the ten largest covering under 2%. These records were also assigned to another study, of yellow fever vaccine responses in identical twins.

Sequencing input: PBMCs. These receptors originate from a woman aged 18-29 years in good health. Each CDR3 is given with its conserved first and last residue. D genes are given only for firm matches. Rows give clone size only sometimes, using once, few, many, or a class for an expanded clone.

D: -
J: TRBJ2-5
size: few
V: TRBV19
CDR3: CASRFRVEETQYF
DNA: TGTGCCAGTAGATTCAGGGTGGAGGAGACCCAGTACTTC

D: -
J: TRBJ1-5
size: few
V: TRBV21-1
CDR3: CASSKGARDRGRSQPQHF
DNA: TGTGCCAGCAGCAAAGGGGCCCGGGACAGGGGGCGTAGTCAGCCCCAGCATTTT

D: -
J: TRBJ2-1
size: few
V: TRBV6-1
CDR3: CASSGLRTGSSYNEQFF
DNA: TGTGCCAGCAGTGGTCTTAGAACCGGGAGCTCCTACAATGAGCAGTTCTTC

D: TRBD2
J: TRBJ2-1
size: many
V: TRBV4-2
CDR3: CASSPRGLVSSGRKDNEQFF
DNA: TGTGCCAGCAGCCCCAGGGGACTGGTGTCTAGCGGGCGGAAAGACAATGAGCAGTTCTTC

D: TRBD1
J: TRBJ1-2
size: -
V: TRBV20-1
CDR3: CSARTTGPVGYTF
DNA: TGCAGTGCTAGAACGACAGGGCCAGTTGGCTACACCTTC

D: -
J: TRBJ1-5
size: few
V: TRBV20-1
CDR3: CSARHGGRNQPQHF
DNA: TGCAGTGCTCGACACGGAGGGAGAAATCAGCCCCAGCATTTT

D: -
J: TRBJ2-1
size: -
V: TRBV5-1
CDR3: CASSLPAPDNEQFF
DNA: TGCGCCAGCAGCTTGCCTGCTCCAGACAATGAGCAGTTCTTC

D: TRBD1
J: TRBJ1-1
size: few
V: TRBV20-1
CDR3: CSAPGTGSPNTEAFF
DNA: TGCAGTGCCCCCGGGACAGGGTCCCCAAACACTGAAGCTTTCTTT

D: -
J: TRBJ2-1
size: few
V: TRBV3-1
CDR3: CASSHEGLTSYNEQFF
DNA: TGTGCCAGCAGCCACGAGGGGTTAACGTCCTACAATGAGCAGTTCTTC

D: TRBD2
J: TRBJ2-5
size: -
V: TRBV20-1
CDR3: CSARVTSQTQYF
DNA: TGCAGTGCTAGGGTGACTAGCCAGACCCAGTACTTC

D: TRBD1
J: TRBJ1-1
size: -
V: TRBV12-3/TRBV12-4
CDR3: CASSLALQGQTEAFF
DNA: TGTGCCAGCAGTTTAGCGCTACAGGGACAGACTGAAGCTTTCTTT

D: -
J: TRBJ1-1
size: -
V: TRBV24-1
CDR3: CATSEGGPNTEAFF
DNA: TGTGCCACCAGTGAGGGAGGACCGAACACTGAAGCTTTCTTT

D: -
J: TRBJ2-3
size: many
V: TRBV15
CDR3: CATSRSTHPRDTQYF
DNA: TGTGCCACCAGCAGATCCACCCACCCGCGGGATACGCAGTATTTT

D: -
J: TRBJ1-2
size: -
V: TRBV4-1
CDR3: CASSQVGRGYGYTF
DNA: TGCGCCAGCAGCCAAGTCGGAAGGGGCTATGGCTACACCTTC

D: -
J: TRBJ2-5
size: -
V: TRBV7-9
CDR3: CASSLALTRYQETQYF
DNA: TGTGCCAGCAGCTTAGCCCTGACTAGGTACCAAGAGACCCAGTACTTC

D: -
J: TRBJ1-5
size: -
V: TRBV5-1
CDR3: CASSTAGVSNQPQHF
DNA: TGCGCCAGCAGCACCGCGGGGGTGAGCAATCAGCCCCAGCATTTT

D: TRBD2
J: TRBJ2-1
size: -
V: TRBV24-1
CDR3: CATSDFGLAGVYNEQFF
DNA: TGTGCCACCAGTGATTTTGGGCTAGCGGGGGTCTACAATGAGCAGTTCTTC

D: -
J: TRBJ1-1
size: many
V: TRBV12-3/TRBV12-4
CDR3: CASSPLGGLNTEAFF
DNA: TGTGCCAGCAGTCCCCTCGGGGGCCTGAACACTGAAGCTTTCTTT

D: TRBD1
J: TRBJ2-7
size: few
V: TRBV10-3
CDR3: CASQGSYEQYF
DNA: TGTGCCTCACAGGGGTCCTACGAGCAGTACTTC

D: TRBD2
J: TRBJ2-4
size: -
V: TRBV5-1
CDR3: CDWRLAGPEENIQYF
DNA: TGCGACTGGCGGCTAGCGGGTCCGGAGGAAAACATTCAGTACTTC

D: -
J: TRBJ2-7
size: many
V: TRBV4-1
CDR3: CASSPREDGTYEQYF
DNA: TGCGCCAGCAGCCCCCGAGAGGACGGAACCTACGAGCAGTACTTC

D: TRBD2
J: TRBJ2-1
size: few
V: TRBV13
CDR3: CASSFGSGNTEQFF
DNA: TGTGCCAGCAGCTTTGGTAGCGGGAACACTGAGCAGTTCTTC

D: -
J: TRBJ2-1
size: many
V: TRBV27
CDR3: CASRSRLSNNEQFF
DNA: TGTGCCAGCAGATCCAGACTGAGCAACAATGAGCAGTTCTTC

D: -
J: TRBJ1-6
size: few
V: TRBV7-9
CDR3: CASEKAGNSPLHF
DNA: TGTGCCAGCGAAAAGGCGGGTAATTCACCCCTCCACTTT

D: -
J: TRBJ2-1
size: -
V: TRBV7-9
CDR3: CASSLAPSASYNEQFF
DNA: TGTGCCAGCAGCTTAGCTCCTAGCGCGTCCTACAATGAGCAGTTCTTC

D: -
J: TRBJ2-3
size: -
V: TRBV7-9
CDR3: CASSRLGTTDTQYF
DNA: TGTGCCAGCAGCCGACTTGGGACCACAGATACGCAGTATTTT

D: TRBD2
J: TRBJ2-3
size: few
V: TRBV20-1
CDR3: CSASPLGLAGDTDTQYF
DNA: TGCAGTGCTAGCCCTCTTGGACTAGCGGGGGACACAGATACGCAGTATTTT

D: -
J: TRBJ1-6
size: many
V: TRBV7-9
CDR3: CASSPLPDNSPLHF
DNA: TGTGCCAGCAGTCCCTTGCCCGATAATTCACCCCTCCACTTT

D: -
J: TRBJ2-7
size: many
V: TRBV6-1
CDR3: CASSSWTVSYEQYF
DNA: TGTGCCAGCAGCTCCTGGACGGTCTCCTACGAGCAGTACTTC

D: TRBD2
J: TRBJ2-1
size: -
V: TRBV15
CDR3: CATSNSGRTPDEQFF
DNA: TGTGCCACCAGCAATAGCGGGCGAACCCCCGATGAGCAGTTCTTC

D: -
J: TRBJ1-5
size: -
V: TRBV4-2
CDR3: CASSQGGGEFKYNSNQPQHF
DNA: TGTGCCAGCAGCCAAGGTGGAGGGGAGTTCAAGTATAATAGCAATCAGCCCCAGCATTTT

D: -
J: TRBJ2-2
size: -
V: TRBV6-2/TRBV6-3
CDR3: CASRLGREAGELFF
DNA: TGTGCCAGCAGGCTGGGTAGGGAAGCCGGGGAGCTGTTTTTT

D: -
J: TRBJ1-1
size: -
V: TRBV11-2
CDR3: CASTPRGFTEAFF
DNA: TGTGCCAGCACCCCTAGGGGGTTCACTGAAGCTTTCTTT

D: -
J: TRBJ2-1
size: many
V: TRBV28
CDR3: CASSLRGKPGNNEQFF
DNA: TGTGCCAGCAGTTTAAGGGGCAAACCTGGAAACAATGAGCAGTTCTTC

D: -
J: TRBJ1-5
size: few
V: TRBV20-1
CDR3: CSAIQNNQPQHF
DNA: TGCAGTGCTATACAGAACAATCAGCCCCAGCATTTT

D: -
J: TRBJ2-2
size: many
V: TRBV25-1
CDR3: CASSPTDRLTGELFF
DNA: TGTGCCAGCAGTCCAACGGACAGACTTACCGGGGAGCTGTTTTTT

D: -
J: TRBJ2-7
size: -
V: TRBV2
CDR3: CASRLAGTGTYEQYF
DNA: TGTGCCAGCAGGTTAGCAGGGACGGGGACCTACGAGCAGTACTTC

D: TRBD1
J: TRBJ2-1
size: few
V: TRBV11-3
CDR3: CASSSAGQGYNEQFF
DNA: TGTGCCAGCAGCTCCGCGGGACAGGGATACAATGAGCAGTTCTTC

D: -
J: TRBJ2-3
size: -
V: TRBV29-1
CDR3: CSVQTVGPWDTQYF
DNA: TGCAGCGTTCAGACGGTGGGGCCCTGGGATACGCAGTATTTT

D: TRBD1
J: TRBJ2-6
size: few
V: TRBV7-8
CDR3: CASSGTRGPGANVLTF
DNA: TGTGCCAGCAGCGGAACCAGGGGGCCCGGGGCCAACGTCCTGACTTTC

D: -
J: TRBJ1-1
size: many
V: TRBV7-7
CDR3: CASSLAGQGRMNTEAFF
DNA: TGTGCCAGCAGCTTAGCGGGTCAGGGCCGCATGAACACTGAAGCTTTCTTT

D: TRBD2
J: TRBJ2-1
size: -
V: TRBV7-2
CDR3: CASSSPFETSGPDEQFF
DNA: TGTGCCAGCAGTTCTCCGTTTGAGACTAGCGGGCCTGATGAGCAGTTCTTC

D: -
J: TRBJ1-1
size: -
V: TRBV29-1
CDR3: CSVVDPLDQF
DNA: TGCAGCGTTGTGGATCCTCTGGACCAGTTT

D: -
J: TRBJ2-7
size: few
V: TRBV18
CDR3: CASSPGHVGEQYF
DNA: TGTGCCAGCTCACCGGGACACGTCGGCGAGCAGTACTTC

D: -
J: TRBJ2-3
size: -
V: TRBV20-1
CDR3: CSASGGRGTTDTQYF
DNA: TGCAGTGCCAGTGGGGGCCGGGGAACCACAGATACGCAGTATTTT

D: -
J: TRBJ2-3
size: -
V: TRBV11-2
CDR3: CASSLAAPPGGTQYF
DNA: TGTGCCAGCAGCTTAGCGGCGCCTCCTGGGGGTACGCAGTATTTT